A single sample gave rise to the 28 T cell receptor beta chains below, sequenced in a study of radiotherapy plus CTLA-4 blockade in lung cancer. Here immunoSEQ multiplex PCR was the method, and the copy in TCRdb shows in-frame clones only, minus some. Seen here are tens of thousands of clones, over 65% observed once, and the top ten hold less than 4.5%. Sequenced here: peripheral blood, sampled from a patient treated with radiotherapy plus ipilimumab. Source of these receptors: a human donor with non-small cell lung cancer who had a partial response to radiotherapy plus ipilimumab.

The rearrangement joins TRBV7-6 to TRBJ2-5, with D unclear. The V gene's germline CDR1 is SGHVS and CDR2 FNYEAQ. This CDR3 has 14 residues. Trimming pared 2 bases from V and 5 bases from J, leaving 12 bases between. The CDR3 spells CASSLPTRQETQYF. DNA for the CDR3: TGTGCCAGCAGCTTACCGACTCGTCAGGAGACCCAGTACTTC.

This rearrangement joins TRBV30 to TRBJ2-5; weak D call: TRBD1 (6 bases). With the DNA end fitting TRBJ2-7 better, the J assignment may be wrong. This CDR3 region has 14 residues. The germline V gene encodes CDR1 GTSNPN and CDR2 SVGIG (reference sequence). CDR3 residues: CAWRSPGQFYEQYF. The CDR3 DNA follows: TGTGCCTGGAGATCCCCGGGACAATTCTACGAGCAGTACTTC.

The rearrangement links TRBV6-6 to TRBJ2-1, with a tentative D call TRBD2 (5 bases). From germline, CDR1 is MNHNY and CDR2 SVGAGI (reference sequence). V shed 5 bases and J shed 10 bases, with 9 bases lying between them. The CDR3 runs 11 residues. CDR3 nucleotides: TGTGCCAGCAGTCCGCCGGGGGAGCAGTTCTTC. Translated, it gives CASSPPGEQFF.

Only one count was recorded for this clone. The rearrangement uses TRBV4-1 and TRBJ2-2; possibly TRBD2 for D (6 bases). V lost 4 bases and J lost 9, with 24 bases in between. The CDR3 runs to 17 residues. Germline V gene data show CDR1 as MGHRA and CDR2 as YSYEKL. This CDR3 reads CASSPRREAGSRWELFF. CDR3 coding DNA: TGCGCCAGCAGCCCCCGAAGGGAGGCAGGGTCGAGGTGGGAGCTGTTTTTT.

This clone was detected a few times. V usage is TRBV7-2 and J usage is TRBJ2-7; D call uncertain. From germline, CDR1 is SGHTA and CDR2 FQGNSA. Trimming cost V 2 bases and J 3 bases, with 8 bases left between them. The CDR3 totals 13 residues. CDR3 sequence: CASSLKKYYEQYF. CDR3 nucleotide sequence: TGTGCCAGCAGCTTAAAAAAATACTACGAGCAGTACTTC.

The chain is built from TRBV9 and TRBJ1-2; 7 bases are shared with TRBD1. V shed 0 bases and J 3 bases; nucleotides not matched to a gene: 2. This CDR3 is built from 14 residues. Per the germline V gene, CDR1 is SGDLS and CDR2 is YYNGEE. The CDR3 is CASSVEGADYGYTF. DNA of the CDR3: TGTGCCAGCAGCGTAGAGGGGGCCGACTATGGCTACACCTTC.

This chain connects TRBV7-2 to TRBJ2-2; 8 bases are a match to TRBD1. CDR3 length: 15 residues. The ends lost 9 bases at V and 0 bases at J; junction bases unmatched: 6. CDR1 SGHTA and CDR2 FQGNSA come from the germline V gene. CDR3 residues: CASRQGSTNTGELFF. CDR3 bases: TGTGCCAGTAGACAGGGGAGTACGAACACCGGGGAGCTGTTTTTT. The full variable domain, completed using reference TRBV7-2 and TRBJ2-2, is GAGVSQSPSNKVTEKGKDVELRCDPISGHTALYWYRQSLGQGLEFLIYFQGNSAPDKSGLPSDRFSAERTGGSVSTLTIQRTQQEDSAVYLCASRQGSTNTGELFFGEGSRLTVL.

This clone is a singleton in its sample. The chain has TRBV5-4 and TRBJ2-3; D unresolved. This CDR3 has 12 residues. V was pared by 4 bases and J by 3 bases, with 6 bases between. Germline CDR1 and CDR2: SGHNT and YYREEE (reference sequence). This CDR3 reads CASSARTDTQYF. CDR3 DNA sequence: TGTGCCAGCAGCGCCAGGACAGATACGCAGTATTTT.

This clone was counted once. The CDR3 region has the DNA TGCAGCGTTGAAGAAGGGACAGGGCCCAATGAGCAGTTCTTC. Protein sequence: CSVEEGTGPNEQFF. The gene calls are TRBV29-1 and TRBJ2-1; 9 bases agree with TRBD1. J was trimmed by 6 bases and V by 0 bases; bases with no gene match: 3. Germline CDR1 reads SQVTM; CDR2 reads ANQGSEA. CDR3 length equals 14 residues.

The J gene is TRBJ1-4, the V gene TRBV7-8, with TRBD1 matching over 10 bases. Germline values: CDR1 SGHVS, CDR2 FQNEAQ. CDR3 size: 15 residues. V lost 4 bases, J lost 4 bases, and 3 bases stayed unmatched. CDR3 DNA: TGTGCCAGCAGCTGGGGACAGGGGAGTAATGAAAAACTGTTTTTT. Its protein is CASSWGQGSNEKLFF. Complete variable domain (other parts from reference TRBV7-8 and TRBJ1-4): GAGVSQSPRYKVAKRGQDVALRCDPISGHVSLFWYQQALGQGPEFLTYFQNEAQLDKSGLPSDRFFAERPEGSVSTLKIQRTQQEDSAVYLCASSWGQGSNEKLFFGSGTQLSVL.

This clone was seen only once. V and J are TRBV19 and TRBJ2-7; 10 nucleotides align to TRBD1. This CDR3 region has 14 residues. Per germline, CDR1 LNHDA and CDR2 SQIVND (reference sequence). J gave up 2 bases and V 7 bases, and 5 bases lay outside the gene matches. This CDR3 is CASTPTGGPYEQYF. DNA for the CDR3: TGTGCCAGTACCCCGACAGGGGGCCCCTACGAGCAGTACTTC.

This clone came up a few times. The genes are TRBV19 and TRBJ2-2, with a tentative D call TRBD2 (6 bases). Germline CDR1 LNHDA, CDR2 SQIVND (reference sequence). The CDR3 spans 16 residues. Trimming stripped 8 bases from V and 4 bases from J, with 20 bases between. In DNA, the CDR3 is TGTGCCAGTGAGGAGGGCAGATACTCCCTCACCGGGGAGCTGTTTTTT. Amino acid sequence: CASEEGRYSLTGELFF.

CDR3 nucleotide sequence: TGTGCCAGCGTAGCGGGGGGGCTAGAGACCCAGTACTTC. Its protein is CASVAGGLETQYF. The rearrangement uses TRBV28 and TRBJ2-5; 11 bases match TRBD2. The CDR3 runs to 13 residues. Germline trimming cut 8 bases from V and 4 bases from J; bases unmatched to any gene: 3. From germline, CDR1 is MDHEN and CDR2 SYDVKM.

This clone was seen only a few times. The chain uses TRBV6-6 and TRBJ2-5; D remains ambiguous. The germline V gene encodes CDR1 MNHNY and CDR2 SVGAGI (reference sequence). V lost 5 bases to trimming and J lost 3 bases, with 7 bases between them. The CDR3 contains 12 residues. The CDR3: CASSLLKETQYF. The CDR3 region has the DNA TGTGCCAGCAGTCTCTTAAAAGAGACCCAGTACTTC.

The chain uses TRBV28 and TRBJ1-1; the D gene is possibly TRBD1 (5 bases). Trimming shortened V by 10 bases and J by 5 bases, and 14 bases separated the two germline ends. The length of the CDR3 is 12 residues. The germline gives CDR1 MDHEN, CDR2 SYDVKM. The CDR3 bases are TGTGCCACTAGGATCGGGGGTACTGAAGCTTTCTTT. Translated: CATRIGGTEAFF.

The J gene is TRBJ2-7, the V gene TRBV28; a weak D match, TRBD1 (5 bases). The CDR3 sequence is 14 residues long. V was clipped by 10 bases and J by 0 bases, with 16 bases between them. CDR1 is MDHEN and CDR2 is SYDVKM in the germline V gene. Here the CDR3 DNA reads TGTGCCACCAGAAGTCAGGGTAGCTCCTACGAGCAGTACTTC. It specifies CATRSQGSSYEQYF.

DNA for the CDR3: TGTGCCAGCAGCGCTAGCGGGGGGCCTTACGAGCAGTACTTC. Protein: CASSASGGPYEQYF. V is TRBV9 and J is TRBJ2-7, with 11 bases matching TRBD2. The germline V gene has CDR1 SGDLS and CDR2 YYNGEE. There are 14 residues in the CDR3. J lost 4 bases, V lost 3 bases, and 3 bases had no gene match.

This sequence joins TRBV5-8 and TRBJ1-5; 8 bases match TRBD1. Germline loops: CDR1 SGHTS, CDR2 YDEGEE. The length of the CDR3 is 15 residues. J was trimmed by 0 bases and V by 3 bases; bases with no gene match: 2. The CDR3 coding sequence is TGTGCCAGCAGCTGGGACAGGAGTAGCAATCAGCCCCAGCATTTT. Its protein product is CASSWDRSSNQPQHF.

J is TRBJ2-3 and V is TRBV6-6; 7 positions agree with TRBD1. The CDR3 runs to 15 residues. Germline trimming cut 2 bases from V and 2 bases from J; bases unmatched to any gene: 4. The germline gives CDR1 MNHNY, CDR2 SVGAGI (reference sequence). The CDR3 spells CASSYEGQPTDTQYF. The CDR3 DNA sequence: TGTGCCAGCAGTTACGAGGGACAGCCCACAGATACGCAGTATTTT.

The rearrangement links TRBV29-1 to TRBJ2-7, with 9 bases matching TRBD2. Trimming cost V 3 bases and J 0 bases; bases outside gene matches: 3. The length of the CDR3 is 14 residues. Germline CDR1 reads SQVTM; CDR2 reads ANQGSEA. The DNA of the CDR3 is TGCAGCGTTGATAGCGGGGGAATCTCCTACGAGCAGTACTTC. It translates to CSVDSGGISYEQYF.

CDR3 loop: CASMARGYNEQFF. DNA of the CDR3: TGTGCCAGCATGGCGCGGGGATACAATGAGCAGTTCTTC. The chain has TRBV6-1 and TRBJ2-1, with D possibly TRBD2 on 6 matching bases. CDR1 and CDR2 (germline): MNHNS, SASEGT. V lost 7 bases and J 4 bases, leaving 11 bases between the germline ends. This CDR3 has 13 residues.

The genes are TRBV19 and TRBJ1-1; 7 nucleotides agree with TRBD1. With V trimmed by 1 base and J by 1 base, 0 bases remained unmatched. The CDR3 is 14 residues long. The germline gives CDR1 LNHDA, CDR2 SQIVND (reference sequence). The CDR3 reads CASSIGTGNTEAFF. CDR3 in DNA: TGTGCCAGTAGTATAGGGACAGGGAACACTGAAGCTTTCTTT. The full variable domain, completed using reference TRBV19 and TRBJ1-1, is DGGITQSPKYLFRKEGQNVTLSCEQNLNHDAMYWYRQDPGQGLRLIYYSQIVNDFQKGDIAEGYSVSREKKESFPLTVTSAQKNPTAFYLCASSIGTGNTEAFFGQGTRLTVV.

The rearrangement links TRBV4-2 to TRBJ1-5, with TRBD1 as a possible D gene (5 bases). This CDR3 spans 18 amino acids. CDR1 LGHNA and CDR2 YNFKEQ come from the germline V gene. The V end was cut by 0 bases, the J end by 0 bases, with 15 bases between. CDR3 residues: CASSQDLPGYDSNQPQHF. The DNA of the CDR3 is TGTGCCAGCAGCCAAGATTTGCCAGGGTATGATAGCAATCAGCCCCAGCATTTT.

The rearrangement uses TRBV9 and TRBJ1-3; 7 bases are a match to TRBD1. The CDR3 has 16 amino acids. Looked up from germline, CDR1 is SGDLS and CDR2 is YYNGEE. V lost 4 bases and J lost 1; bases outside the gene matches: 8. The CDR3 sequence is CASSTSGTASGNTIYF. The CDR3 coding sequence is TGTGCCAGCAGCACGTCCGGGACAGCGTCTGGAAACACCATATATTTT.

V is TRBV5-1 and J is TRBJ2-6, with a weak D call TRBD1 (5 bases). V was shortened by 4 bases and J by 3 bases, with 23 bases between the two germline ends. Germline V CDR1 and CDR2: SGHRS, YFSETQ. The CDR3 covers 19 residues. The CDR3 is CASSPGVFDSFDGANVLTF. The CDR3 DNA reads TGCGCCAGCAGCCCAGGAGTATTTGACAGTTTCGATGGGGCCAACGTCCTGACTTTC.

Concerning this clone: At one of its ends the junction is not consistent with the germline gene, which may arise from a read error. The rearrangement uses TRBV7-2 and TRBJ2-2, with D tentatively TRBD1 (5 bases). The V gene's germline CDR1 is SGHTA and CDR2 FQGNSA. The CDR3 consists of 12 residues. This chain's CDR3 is CASSPEHGALFF. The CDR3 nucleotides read TGTGCCAGCAGCCCCGAGCATGGGGCGCTGTTTTTT.

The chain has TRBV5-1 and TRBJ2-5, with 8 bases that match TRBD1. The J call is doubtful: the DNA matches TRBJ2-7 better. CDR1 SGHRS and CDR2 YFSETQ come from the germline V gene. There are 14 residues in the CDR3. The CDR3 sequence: CASRRSDRGYEQYF. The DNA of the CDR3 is TGCGCCAGCAGGAGGTCCGACAGGGGCTACGAGCAGTACTTC.

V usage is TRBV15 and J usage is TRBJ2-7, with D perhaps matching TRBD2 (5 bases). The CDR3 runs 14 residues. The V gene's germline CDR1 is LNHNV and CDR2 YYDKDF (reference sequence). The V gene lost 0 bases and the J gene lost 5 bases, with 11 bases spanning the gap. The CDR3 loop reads CATSRDLGENEQYF. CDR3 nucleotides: TGTGCCACCAGCAGAGATCTGGGAGAGAACGAGCAGTACTTC.